Presented here are 17 T cell receptor beta chains from one specimen sequenced in a study of blood T cell repertoires in COVID-19. Data came from immunoSEQ multiplex PCR; TCRdb stores just in-frame clones and leaves some out. The repertoire holds 50,000 or so clones, with around 86% as singletons. Sequencing used peripheral blood. These receptors originate from a man between 60 and 75 years old with active COVID-19.

The CDR3 protein is CSVLTSGGFTDTQYF. CDR3 nucleotides: TGCAGCGTTCTGACTAGCGGGGGATTTACAGATACGCAGTATTTT. V and J are TRBV29-1 and TRBJ2-3, with 12 bases fitting TRBD2. Germline CDR1 reads SQVTM; CDR2 reads ANQGSEA. The CDR3 runs to 15 residues. J was trimmed by 3 bases and V by 5 bases; bases with no gene match: 6.

The V and J genes are TRBV18 and TRBJ2-1; TRBD1 matches at 8 bases. The CDR3 runs 14 residues. Germline V gene sequence: CDR1 KGHSH, CDR2 LQKENI. Unmatched junction bases numbered 6, after V lost 5 bases and J lost 6 bases. This chain's CDR3 is CASSFTGTGNEQFF. CDR3 in DNA: TGTGCCAGCTCATTTACTGGGACAGGCAATGAGCAGTTCTTC.

The V and J genes are TRBV27 and TRBJ1-3, with 7 bases identical to TRBD1. Per germline, CDR1 MNHEY and CDR2 SMNVEV (reference sequence). This CDR3 has 17 amino acids. V dropped 5 bases and J dropped 0; count of bases not matched to a gene: 10. CDR3 nucleotide sequence: TGTGCCAGCAGTCCTCGGACAGGCCCCATCTCTGGAAACACCATATATTTT. It encodes CASSPRTGPISGNTIYF.

There are a few counts of this clone. The chain couples TRBV6-6 to TRBJ2-7; the D is unclear. Trimming removed 0 bases at V and 5 bases at J, with 5 bases between. The CDR3 sequence is 12 residues long. Germline values: CDR1 MNHNY, CDR2 SVGAGI (reference sequence). CDR3 nucleotides: TGTGCCAGCAGTTACTCGAGTCACGAGCAGTACTTC. Translated: CASSYSSHEQYF.

V usage is TRBV7-9 and J usage is TRBJ2-3; no clear D gene. The CDR3 loop spans 13 amino acids. V gave up 5 bases and J gave up 5 bases, with 11 bases separating them. Germline CDR1 reads SEHNR; CDR2 reads FQNEAQ (reference sequence). CDR3 in amino acids: CASSKTRQDTQYF. Here the CDR3 DNA reads TGTGCCAGCAGCAAGACAAGACAAGATACGCAGTATTTT. Together with reference TRBV7-9 and TRBJ2-3, the CDR3 gives the full variable domain: DTGVSQNPRHKITKRGQNVTFRCDPISEHNRLYWYRQTLGQGPEFLTYFQNEAQLEKSRLLSDRFSAERPKGSFSTLEIQRTEQGDSAMYLCASSKTRQDTQYFGPGTRLTVL.

With regard to this clone: The same CDR3 can be traced to other DNA sequences in this sample. The rearrangement links TRBV7-9 to TRBJ1-5; 7 bases map to TRBD1. V lost 6 bases, J lost 6 bases, and 5 bases stayed unmatched. The CDR3 contains 13 residues. Looked up from germline, CDR1 is SEHNR and CDR2 is FQNEAQ (reference sequence). CDR3 amino acids: CASSRQGGQPQHF. CDR3 DNA sequence: TGTGCCAGCAGTCGTCAGGGGGGTCAGCCCCAGCATTTT.

The chain employs TRBV10-3 and TRBJ2-1, with 8 positions matching TRBD1. The CDR3 is made up of 16 amino acids. Germline V gene lookup returns CDR1 ENHRY and CDR2 SYGVKD. V lost 3 bases to trimming and J lost 10 bases; unmatched junction nucleotides: 14. CDR3 bases: TGTGCCATCAGTGATTCGGACAGGGTGGGGGCCCGAGAGCAGTTCTTC. It translates to CAISDSDRVGAREQFF.

This clone has only a few counts. J is TRBJ1-2 and V is TRBV19, with 7 nucleotides matching TRBD1. With 5 bases clipped from V and 5 bases from J, the junction kept 11 bases outside the gene matches. Germline-derived CDR1 and CDR2 are LNHDA and SQIVND (reference sequence). The CDR3 is made up of 15 amino acids. CDR3 amino acids: CASSGERTGDYGYTF. The DNA of the CDR3 is TGTGCCAGTAGTGGGGAGAGGACAGGAGATTATGGCTACACCTTC.

This rearrangement joins TRBV2 to TRBJ2-7; the D gene is possibly TRBD2 (6 bases). The V and J ends lost 8 bases and 1 base respectively, with 12 bases between them. The CDR3 spans 13 residues. Germline V gene sequence: CDR1 SNHLY, CDR2 FYNNEI. The CDR3 region is CASDGGISYEQYF. The DNA of the CDR3 is TGTGCCAGCGATGGAGGGATTTCCTACGAGCAGTACTTC. The full variable domain, with the rest looked up from reference TRBV2 and TRBJ2-7, is EPEVTQTPSHQVTQMGQEVILRCVPISNHLYFYWYRQILGQKVEFLVSFYNNEISEKSEIFDDQFSVERPDGSNFTLKIRSTKLEDSAMYFCASDGGISYEQYFGPGTRLTVT.

This sequence joins TRBV6-1 and TRBJ2-7, with 10 bases lining up with TRBD1. This CDR3 region has 18 residues. V lost 1 base, J lost 0 bases, and 9 bases stayed unmatched. The germline gives CDR1 MNHNS, CDR2 SASEGT. Written as DNA, the CDR3 is TGTGCCAGCAGTGAAGAGCTGGGACAGGGGACAATCTCCTACGAGCAGTACTTC. As protein: CASSEELGQGTISYEQYF.

The CDR3 protein is CASSQGQGNEKLFF. The CDR3 coding sequence is TGTGCCAGCAGCCAGGGACAGGGAAATGAAAAACTGTTTTTT. The chain combines TRBV7-9 with TRBJ1-4, with 9 positions matching TRBD1. The ends lost 5 bases at V and 5 bases at J; junction bases unmatched: 3. This CDR3 region has 14 residues. Germline CDR1 and CDR2: SEHNR and FQNEAQ (reference sequence).

The rearrangement links TRBV7-2 to TRBJ2-7; 14 positions agree with TRBD2. V trimming: 7 bases; J trimming: 5 bases; junction bases outside the gene matches: 7. CDR1 is SGHTA and CDR2 is FQGNSA in the germline V gene. CDR3 length: 15 residues. CDR3 residues: CASTRLAGGLDEQYF. In DNA, the CDR3 is TGTGCCAGCACCAGACTAGCGGGAGGGCTCGACGAGCAGTACTTC.

The V call is TRBV2, the J call TRBJ2-5; TRBD1 aligns across 7 bases. Germline-derived CDR1 and CDR2 are SNHLY and FYNNEI. The V and J ends lost 6 bases and 1 base, in that order; junction bases with no gene match: 5. This CDR3 spans 14 amino acids. CDR3 residues: CASRMDRRQETQYF. The CDR3 bases are TGTGCCAGCAGGATGGACAGGCGCCAAGAGACCCAGTACTTC.

The rearrangement links TRBV4-2 to TRBJ1-2; D call uncertain. The V end was cut by 1 base, the J end by 0 bases, with 9 bases between. The CDR3 loop spans 15 amino acids. Per germline, CDR1 LGHNA and CDR2 YNFKEQ. The CDR3 sequence is CASSQGTSPNYGYTF. In nucleotides, the CDR3 is TGTGCCAGCAGCCAAGGAACCAGTCCTAACTATGGCTACACCTTC.

The CDR3 coding sequence is TGTGCCAGCAGCGTAAAATTAGTGGGCACAGATACGCAGTATTTT. Protein product: CASSVKLVGTDTQYF. V is TRBV9 and J is TRBJ2-3; no firm D call. The germline V gene has CDR1 SGDLS and CDR2 YYNGEE. V dropped 1 base and J dropped 1 base, with 10 bases sitting between them. This CDR3 spans 15 amino acids.

This clone appeared a single time. The genes are TRBV9 and TRBJ2-3; 10 bases line up with TRBD2. Germline-derived CDR1 and CDR2 are SGDLS and YYNGEE. The CDR3 length is 17 residues. J was trimmed by 5 bases and V by 3 bases; bases with no gene match: 12. Here the CDR3 DNA reads TGTGCCAGCAGCGCCCCCACTAGCGGGGAAGTAATAGATACGCAGTATTTT. Its protein is CASSAPTSGEVIDTQYF.

This clone was seen only a few times. CDR3 in amino acids: CASADGGDTQYF. The CDR3 DNA sequence: TGCGCCAGCGCCGACGGGGGGGATACGCAGTATTTT. This sequence joins TRBV5-1 and TRBJ2-3; 7 positions agree with TRBD2. The V gene end was trimmed by 7 bases and the J gene end by 6 bases; junction bases not matched to a gene: 5. The CDR3 is made up of 12 amino acids. CDR1 is SGHRS, CDR2 YFSETQ, per germline. The full variable domain, completed using reference TRBV5-1 and TRBJ2-3, is KAGVTQTPRYLIKTRGQQVTLSCSPISGHRSVSWYQQTPGQGLQFLFEYFSETQRNKGNFPGRFSGRQFSNSRSEMNVSTLELGDSALYLCASADGGDTQYFGPGTRLTVL.